This record looks at one TCR beta chain sequence and its context. In its sample, this clone was seen many times. Its recognized antigen is unknown. No much larger clone exists at a distance of one base, and base qualities are not known. These data originate in a study of shared clonotypes between healthy human individuals (dated by TCRdb to 2020 to 2021). Broadly, across the study: A few men and two women, aged 18 to 49 years, made up the cohort. To estimate repertoire size and how much clonotype sharing occurs between individuals, the study deeply sequenced the blood TCR repertoires of a handful of healthy adults. To increase sequencing depth and limit assay-specific biases, different laboratories used diverse techniques to prepare libraries and sequence TCR repertoires. Per donor, leukapheresis produced somewhere between about 0.94 and 9.5 billion PBMCs. Broader findings and caveats from the paper: The genetic and exposure-history diversity represented was limited by the small number of donors. Only blood was sampled, and tissue TCR repertoires likely differ from those in blood. Pairwise subsampling indicated that sequencing depth was expected to affect the degree of clonotype sharing among donors.

Donors were healthy HIV-negative adults with no recently reported acute infections or vaccinations. Every donor was a Caucasian adult residing in Nashville, Tennessee, USA. For unsorted samples, some 100 million PBMCs were counted and genomic DNA was extracted with the QIAamp DNA Blood Mini kit. After blood collection by leukapheresis, PBMCs were isolated using Ficoll-Histopaque density gradient centrifugation and then cryopreserved in the vapor phase of liquid nitrogen. Including the terminal cysteine and phenylalanine, the CDR3 comprises 17 residues. The only DNA kept is the CDR3, 51 bases in frame from the first base. Using the deep immunoSEQ assay, multiplex PCR amplified TCR CDR3 regions from genomic DNA. Extracted genomic DNA from each cell subset was spread evenly across all wells of several immunoSEQ 96-well plates, with each plate serving as a replicate. For unsorted PBMC, each replicate PCR was loaded with about 280 ng genomic DNA, equivalent to roughly 33,000 T cell genomes. Unsorted PBMC genomic DNA was sequenced across ten immunoSEQ deep assay plates. Purified libraries were measured with a Qubit 3.0 fluorometer, size-checked on a Bioanalyzer 2100, and measured again with the KAPA Library Quantification kit. Every immunoSEQ 96-well plate was sequenced on a separate single-read 150-cycle Illumina NextSeq 550 flow cell. Processing in the source paper ran as follows. Because the immunoSEQ output included only junctional sequences and no quality scores, the filtering could not be the same as the filtering used for full-length reads. To assign V/J genes and CDR3, sequences were annotated against IMGT germline references using PyIR, a Python wrapper for IgBLAST v1.9. Reads with weak V/J assignments (E-value above 1e-6), missing CDR3, stop codons, out-of-frame junctions, or ambiguous translated residues were removed. V3J clonotypes were defined by identical inferred V gene, J gene, and CDR3 amino acid sequence. To compute the percentage overlap between repertoires, the number of shared unique clonotypes was divided by the size of the smaller repertoire. Repertoire richness was assessed with RTK rarefaction, the Chao1 estimator, and Recon v2.1 estimates of unobserved clonotypes. Imported from immuneACCESS, the table was reduced by TCRdb to in-frame sequences with V and J called. These copies leave out some clones; in studies compared against another copy, an unresolved V gene accounts for under half, and the cause of the remainder is not known. Clonal size and the V and J genes are those of that table, whereas D and trimming came from the DNA. For this sample the table gives fewer than 700,000 clones, of which roughly 79% were detected only once. The biggest ten clones account for 12% of the sample.

This receptor was taken from a woman in her forties in good health. Some clones in this sample may be carry-over from other donors' samples. The chain links TRBV21-1 with TRBJ2-1; the tabulated D call, TRBD2, remains unverified against the DNA. TRBV21-1 is marked as a pseudogene. The source material was PBMCs. The bases are TGTGCCAGCAGCTCACAGGCTAGCGGGCCCAGTTACAATGAGCAGTTCTTC. This gives the protein CASSSQASGPSYNEQFF.